The 21 T cell receptor beta chains below all came from one sample that was sequenced in a study of cytotoxic CD8 clonotypes in ibrutinib-treated CLL. Generated by immunoSEQ multiplex PCR, the TCRdb table keeps only in-frame clones and is missing some. Altogether approximately 160,000 clones are present, roughly 88% being singletons, with the ten largest covering approximately 3%. This material consisted of PBMCs, taken at disease progression, from a patient treated with ibrutinib. These receptor sequences come from a human donor with chronic lymphocytic leukemia.

The CDR3: CASRGDLTDTQYF. In DNA form, the CDR3 reads TGTGCCAGCAGGGGAGACTTAACAGATACGCAGTATTTT. The chain joins TRBV6-1 to TRBJ2-3, with D possibly matching TRBD2 (5 bases). Germline values: CDR1 MNHNS, CDR2 SASEGT. V dropped 6 bases and J dropped 3 bases, with 10 bases sitting between them. The CDR3 is made up of 13 amino acids.

This clone was seen just once. The rearrangement links TRBV10-1 to TRBJ2-1; 8 bases agree with TRBD2. The CDR3 has 12 amino acids. Per the germline V gene, CDR1 is WNHNN and CDR2 is SYGVQD (reference sequence). The trim removed 4 bases at V and 13 bases at J, leaving 6 bases unmatched. DNA for the CDR3: TGCGCCAGCAGTGCAGAGCGGGAGATTCAGTTCTTC. Protein product: CASSAEREIQFF.

The chain recombines TRBV19 with TRBJ1-1; D is undetermined. The germline V gene encodes CDR1 LNHDA and CDR2 SQIVND (reference sequence). This CDR3 has 13 residues. V was clipped by 8 bases and J by 5 bases, with 15 bases between them. CDR3 sequence reads: CASSYSGGTEAFF. The CDR3 nucleotides read TGTGCCAGTTCTTACAGCGGCGGAACTGAAGCTTTCTTT.

The gene calls are TRBV6-6 and TRBJ2-1; 8 nucleotides line up with TRBD2. J was trimmed by 0 bases and V by 6 bases; bases with no gene match: 7. The CDR3 is made up of 16 amino acids. Germline CDR1 is MNHNY and CDR2 is SVGAGI (reference sequence). CDR3 sequence (DNA): TGTGCCAGCAGAAAAACAGCGGGAGACTCCTACAATGAGCAGTTCTTC. Amino acid sequence: CASRKTAGDSYNEQFF.

The rearrangement links TRBV7-9 to TRBJ2-1; 9 bases are shared with TRBD2. Germline V lookup: CDR1 SEHNR, CDR2 FQNEAQ (reference sequence). CDR3 length equals 15 residues. V dropped 4 bases and J dropped 7; count of bases not matched to a gene: 8. The CDR3 sequence is CASSYLAGLRNEQFF. In DNA form, the CDR3 reads TGTGCCAGCAGCTATCTAGCGGGACTGAGGAATGAGCAGTTCTTC. The full variable domain, in which reference TRBV7-9 and TRBJ2-1 provide the parts outside the CDR3, is DTGVSQNPRHKITKRGQNVTFRCDPISEHNRLYWYRQTLGQGPEFLTYFQNEAQLEKSRLLSDRFSAERPKGSFSTLEIQRTEQGDSAMYLCASSYLAGLRNEQFFGPGTRLTVL.

The chain has TRBV6-1 and TRBJ2-7; tentatively, D is TRBD2 (6 bases). The CDR3 is 12 residues long. Trimming stripped 2 bases from V and 5 bases from J, with 7 bases between. Germline lookup yields CDR1 MNHNS and CDR2 SASEGT. The CDR3 sequence is CASSEWGDEQYF. CDR3 nucleotides: TGTGCCAGCAGTGAATGGGGGGACGAGCAGTACTTC.

Ten or more counts support this clone. The chain employs TRBV4-1 and TRBJ1-5; 8 bases fit TRBD1. After removal of 0 bases from V and 4 bases from J, the junction contained 8 bases not matched to a gene. The CDR3 length is 17 residues. CDR1 is MGHRA and CDR2 is YSYEKL in the germline V gene. The CDR3 here is CASSQDRGRGINQPQHF. The CDR3 DNA reads TGCGCCAGCAGCCAAGACAGGGGGCGGGGAATTAATCAGCCCCAGCATTTT.

This chain joins TRBV6-1 and TRBJ1-1, with D perhaps TRBD1 (6 bases). Trimming stripped 8 bases from V and 3 bases from J, with 16 bases between. The length of the CDR3 is 14 residues. In germline, CDR1 is MNHNS, CDR2 SASEGT. Here the CDR3 DNA reads TGTGCCAGCGAAAGTACAGGGCTTTACACTGAAGCTTTCTTT. Its protein is CASESTGLYTEAFF.

The DNA for the CDR3 is TGTGCCAGCACCCCGGGACTAGCGGGAGAAGCAGATACGCAGTATTTT. Residues: CASTPGLAGEADTQYF. The chain carries TRBV14 and TRBJ2-3; 14 nucleotides align to TRBD2. Germline V gene sequence: CDR1 SGHDN, CDR2 FVKESK. Trimming at V came to 7 bases and at J to 4 bases, leaving 7 bases not matched to a gene. The CDR3 consists of 16 residues.

The CDR3 spells CASSGTVTDGYTF. The CDR3, as DNA: TGTGCCAGCTCCGGGACAGTCACTGATGGCTACACCTTC. The V call is TRBV18, the J call TRBJ1-2, with 7 nucleotides matching TRBD1. This CDR3 region has 13 residues. The V gene's germline CDR1 is KGHSH and CDR2 LQKENI. Trimming cost V 6 bases and J 6 bases; bases outside gene matches: 7.

The V call is TRBV11-2, the J call TRBJ2-3; D remains unclear. Germline V gives CDR1 SGHAT, CDR2 FQNNGV. The CDR3 sequence is 14 residues long. The V and J ends lost 1 base and 0 bases respectively, with 5 bases between them. The CDR3 DNA reads TGTGCCAGCAGCTTAGGTGGTAGCACAGATACGCAGTATTTT. Its protein product is CASSLGGSTDTQYF.

In the case of this clone: An end of the junction does not agree with germline; a read error may underlie this. This chain links TRBV9 with TRBJ1-2; D gene uncertain. This CDR3 has 14 residues. Looked up from germline, CDR1 is SGDLS and CDR2 is YYNGEE. This chain's CDR3 is CASSVVEGNSGYTF. CDR3 DNA: TGTGCCAGCAGCGTAGTAGAGGGCAACTCTGGCTACACCTTC.

The CDR3 DNA sequence: TGTGCCAGCAGTAGGGCAGGGGGACATGTATGGCTCCAGCATTTT. This translates into CASSRAGGHVWLQHF. The gene calls are TRBV28 and TRBJ1-5, with 7 bases aligning to TRBD1. The CDR3 has 15 amino acids. The junction had 16 bases not matched to a gene; V was cut back by 5 bases and J by 12 bases. Germline lookup yields CDR1 MDHEN and CDR2 SYDVKM. The whole variable domain, filled in from reference TRBV28 and TRBJ1-5, reads DVKVTQSSRYLVKRTGEKVFLECVQDMDHENMFWYRQDPGLGLRLIYFSYDVKMKEKGDIPEGYSVSREKKERFSLILESASTNQTSMYLCASSRAGGHVWLQHFGDGTRLSIL.

The chain employs TRBV28 and TRBJ2-7, with 12 bases identical to TRBD2. With 3 bases clipped from V and 4 bases from J, the junction kept 4 bases outside the gene matches. This CDR3 spans 15 amino acids. Germline CDR1 MDHEN, CDR2 SYDVKM. The CDR3: CASSFMLAGGYEQYF. CDR3 nucleotides: TGTGCCAGCAGTTTTATGCTAGCGGGAGGGTACGAGCAGTACTTC.

The rearrangement joins TRBV7-6 to TRBJ2-7; unclear D gene. This CDR3 contains 12 residues. Germline V CDR1 and CDR2: SGHVS, FNYEAQ. V was shortened by 2 bases and J by 5 bases, with 7 bases between the two germline ends. CDR3 DNA sequence: TGTGCCAGCAGCTTACCCCAGGACGAGCAGTACTTC. Its translation: CASSLPQDEQYF.

A few counts support this clone. The chain's CDR3 is CASSPKADRGLTDTQYF. CDR3 sequence (DNA): TGTGCCAGCTCACCTAAAGCGGACAGGGGGCTTACAGATACGCAGTATTTT. The rearrangement joins TRBV18 to TRBJ2-3; 11 nucleotides line up with TRBD1. CDR1 and CDR2 (germline): KGHSH, LQKENI. Germline trimming cut 3 bases from V and 3 bases from J; bases unmatched to any gene: 8. There are 17 residues in the CDR3. The entire variable domain, with the rest obtained from reference TRBV18 and TRBJ2-3, is as follows: NAGVMQNPRHLVRRRGQEARLRCSPMKGHSHVYWYRQLPEEGLKFMVYLQKENIIDESGMPKERFSAEFPKEGPSILRIQQVVRGDSAAYFCASSPKADRGLTDTQYFGPGTRLTVL.

The genes are TRBV6-1 and TRBJ2-3; TRBD1 matches 8 bases. Unmatched junction bases numbered 5, after V lost 4 bases and J lost 5 bases. There are 14 residues in the CDR3. Germline-derived CDR1 and CDR2 are MNHNS and SASEGT. CDR3 nucleotide sequence: TGTGCCAGCAGTGGGCAGGGGGCGCGAGATACGCAGTATTTT. Protein sequence: CASSGQGARDTQYF.

The V and J genes are TRBV6-5 and TRBJ1-2; D is possibly TRBD1 (5 bases). V lost 4 bases and J lost 8, with 20 bases in between. CDR3 length: 15 amino acids. Germline CDR1 reads MNHEY; CDR2 reads SVGAGI. The CDR3 sequence is CASSFSDARGGGYTF. The CDR3 region has the DNA TGTGCCAGCAGTTTTTCGGACGCACGCGGGGGAGGCTACACCTTC.

V gene TRBV7-9 combines with J gene TRBJ1-1; possibly TRBD1 for D (5 bases). The germline CDR1 and CDR2 sequences are SEHNR and FQNEAQ (reference sequence). Trimming shortened V by 4 bases and J by 4 bases, and 13 bases separated the two germline ends. The CDR3 is 14 residues long. The CDR3 nucleotides are TGTGCCAGCAGCTCATCGGCTCAGGGCACTGAAGCTTTCTTT. This sequence encodes CASSSSAQGTEAFF.

The rearrangement links TRBV2 to TRBJ2-2; 9 bases are shared with TRBD1. V trimming: 6 bases; J trimming: 4 bases; junction bases outside the gene matches: 12. In germline, CDR1 is SNHLY, CDR2 FYNNEI. The CDR3 consists of 17 residues. The CDR3 sequence: CASRAKPGQGPTGELFF. The DNA for the CDR3 is TGTGCCAGCAGGGCTAAACCGGGACAGGGACCCACCGGGGAGCTGTTTTTT. Combining the CDR3 with reference TRBV2 and TRBJ2-2 gives the whole variable domain EPEVTQTPSHQVTQMGQEVILRCVPISNHLYFYWYRQILGQKVEFLVSFYNNEISEKSEIFDDQFSVERPDGSNFTLKIRSTKLEDSAMYFCASRAKPGQGPTGELFFGEGSRLTVL.

The chain uses TRBV5-6 and TRBJ1-1; D uncertain. From germline, CDR1 is SGHDT and CDR2 YYEEEE. Trimming pared 0 bases from V and 6 bases from J, leaving 12 bases between. This CDR3 is 14 amino acids long. Here the CDR3 DNA reads TGTGCCAGCAGCTTGGCTCCGGGAATTTCTGAAGCTTTCTTT. Translated, it gives CASSLAPGISEAFF.